This T cell receptor beta chain stems from a study of blood T cell repertoires in COVID-19. In the study overall: PBMCs, B-cell-depleted T cells, or T cells provided the cDNA or gDNA that made up the material.

Original methodology: Estimation of nucleated cell counts relied on the amplification of reference gene primers. Libraries were prepared by immunoSEQ multiplex PCR; TCRdb keeps only in-frame clonotypes and omits some of them. The V and J calls and clone size come from that table; D and trimming were worked out from the DNA. This sample has 100,000 or so clones, with 85% found just once. This TCR came from a man aged 45-65 years with active or convalescent COVID-19. The sequenced sample consisted of peripheral blood.

This chain's CDR3 is CASSLAPGNYGYTF. For the CDR3, the DNA is TGTGCCAGCAGCTTGGCACCCGGTAACTATGGCTACACCTTC. The V call is TRBV5-6, the J call TRBJ1-2, with D unclear. The germline V and J ends were trimmed by 0 bases and 1 base, with 7 bases remaining between them. The CDR3 has 14 residues. The germline gives CDR1 SGHDT, CDR2 YYEEEE.